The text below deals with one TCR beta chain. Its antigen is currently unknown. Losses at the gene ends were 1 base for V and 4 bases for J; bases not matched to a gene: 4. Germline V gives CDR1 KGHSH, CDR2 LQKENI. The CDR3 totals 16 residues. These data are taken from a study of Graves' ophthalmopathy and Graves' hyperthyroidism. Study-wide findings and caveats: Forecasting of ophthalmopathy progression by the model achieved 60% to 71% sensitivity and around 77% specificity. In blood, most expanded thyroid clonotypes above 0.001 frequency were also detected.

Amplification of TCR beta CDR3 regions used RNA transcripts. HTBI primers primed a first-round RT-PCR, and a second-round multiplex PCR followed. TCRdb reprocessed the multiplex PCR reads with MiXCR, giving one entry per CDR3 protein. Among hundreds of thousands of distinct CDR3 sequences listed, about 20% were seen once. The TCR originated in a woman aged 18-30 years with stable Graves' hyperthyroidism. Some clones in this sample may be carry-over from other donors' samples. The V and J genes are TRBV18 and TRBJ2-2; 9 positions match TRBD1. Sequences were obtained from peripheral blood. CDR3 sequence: CASSPRDRAITGELFF. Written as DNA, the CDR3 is TGTGCCAGCTCACCACGGGACAGGGCGATCACCGGGGAGCTGTTTTTT.